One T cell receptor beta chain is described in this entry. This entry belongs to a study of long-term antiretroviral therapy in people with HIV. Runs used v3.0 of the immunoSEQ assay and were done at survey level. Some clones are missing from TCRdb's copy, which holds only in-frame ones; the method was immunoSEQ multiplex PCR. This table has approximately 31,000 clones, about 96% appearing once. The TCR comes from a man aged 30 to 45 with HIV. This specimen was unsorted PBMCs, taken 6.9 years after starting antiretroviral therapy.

The CDR3 spells CASSPQGNEQFF. As DNA, the CDR3 is TGTGCTTCATCGCCCCAGGGAAATGAGCAGTTCTTC. The chain is built from TRBV15 and TRBJ2-1; D might be TRBD1 (5 bases). This CDR3 comprises 12 residues. Looked up from germline, CDR1 is LNHNV and CDR2 is YYDKDF (reference sequence). Using reference TRBV15 and TRBJ2-1 for the parts outside the CDR3, the full variable domain is DAMVIQNPRYQVTQFGKPVTLSCSQTLNHNVMYWYQQKSSQAPKLLFHYYDKDFNNEADTPDNFQSRRPNTSFCFLDIRSPGLGDTAMYLCASSPQGNEQFFGPGTRLTVL.